The sample holds a few counts of the clone carrying this TCR beta chain. This specimen belongs to a study of cytomegalovirus exposure and HLA in healthy donors. The CDR3 sequence is 17 residues long. The V segment lost 10 bases and the J segment 0 bases; nucleotides outside the gene matches: 15. Germline V gene data show CDR1 as SNHLY and CDR2 as FYNNEI. The PCR ran on 60 Vbeta and 13 Jbeta primers. TCRdb keeps only in-frame clones here, not all; method: immunoSEQ multiplex PCR. The repertoire consists of some 130,000 clones, with more than 75% occurring once and the leading ten covering approximately 2.1%.

The gene calls are TRBV2 and TRBJ1-1, with TRBD1 matching over 9 bases. The sequence was collected from a young man in good health and CMV-seronegative. Sequencing was carried out using PBMCs. The CDR3 region is CANPPDRGVVMNTEAFF. The CDR3 region has the DNA TGTGCCAACCCACCCGACAGGGGGGTTGTCATGAACACTGAAGCTTTCTTT.